The T cell receptor beta chain described here comes from a study of shared clonotypes between healthy human individuals. Study-level findings and limits: Clonotypes shared by all four donors outscored non-shared clonotypes in generation probability. Of the naive CD4 clonotypes, approximately 5% were shared across several donors.

Comments on this clone: Its antigen remains unidentified.

The input for sorted-subset replicate PCRs was about 0.2 ug DNA, around 30,000 T cell genomes. Assay used: immunoSEQ multiplex PCR; TCRdb lists only in-frame clones, some missing. The data show some 2,500,000 clones, 93% seen once. This TCR was sampled from a man in his late teens or twenties in good health. Some clones in this sample may be carry-over from other donors' samples. Sequencing input: naive CD4+ T cells from PBMCs. Stated subset: CD45RA+ positively selected.

CDR3 region: CATSRELGTGGEQYF. The CDR3 nucleotides read TGTGCCACCAGCAGAGAGCTAGGGACAGGGGGCGAGCAGTACTTC. The V gene is TRBV15, the J gene TRBJ2-7; 11 nucleotides match TRBD1. The CDR3 is 15 residues long. V was clipped by 0 bases and J by 6 bases; unmatched bases: 4. The germline V gene has CDR1 LNHNV and CDR2 YYDKDF (reference sequence).